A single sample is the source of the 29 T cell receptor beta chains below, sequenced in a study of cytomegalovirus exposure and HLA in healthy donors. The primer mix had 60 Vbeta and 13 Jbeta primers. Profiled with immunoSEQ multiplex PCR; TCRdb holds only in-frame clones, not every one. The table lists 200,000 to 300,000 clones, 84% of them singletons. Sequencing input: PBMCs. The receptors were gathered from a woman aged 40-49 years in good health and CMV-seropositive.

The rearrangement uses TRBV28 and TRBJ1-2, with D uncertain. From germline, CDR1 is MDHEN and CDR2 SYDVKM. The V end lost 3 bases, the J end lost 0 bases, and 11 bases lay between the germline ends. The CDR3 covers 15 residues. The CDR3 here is CASSFGEPPNYGYTF. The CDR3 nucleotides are TGTGCCAGCAGTTTCGGGGAACCACCTAACTATGGCTACACCTTC.

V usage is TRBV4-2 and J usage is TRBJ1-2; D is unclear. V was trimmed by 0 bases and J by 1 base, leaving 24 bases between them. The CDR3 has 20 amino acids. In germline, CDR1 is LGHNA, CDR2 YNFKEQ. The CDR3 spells CASSQDGPAAGAQHNYGYTF. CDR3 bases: TGTGCCAGCAGCCAAGATGGGCCAGCCGCGGGAGCCCAACATAACTATGGCTACACCTTC.

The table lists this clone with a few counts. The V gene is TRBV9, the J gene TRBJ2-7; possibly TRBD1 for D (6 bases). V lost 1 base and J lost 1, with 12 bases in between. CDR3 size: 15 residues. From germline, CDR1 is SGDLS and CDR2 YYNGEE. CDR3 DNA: TGTGCCAGCAGCGTAACGGCAGGGGATTCCTACGAGCAGTACTTC. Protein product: CASSVTAGDSYEQYF. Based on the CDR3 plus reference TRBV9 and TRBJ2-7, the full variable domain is DSGVTQTPKHLITATGQRVTLRCSPRSGDLSVYWYQQSLDQGLQFLIQYYNGEERAKGNILERFSAQQFPDLHSELNLSSLELGDSALYFCASSVTAGDSYEQYFGPGTRLTVT.

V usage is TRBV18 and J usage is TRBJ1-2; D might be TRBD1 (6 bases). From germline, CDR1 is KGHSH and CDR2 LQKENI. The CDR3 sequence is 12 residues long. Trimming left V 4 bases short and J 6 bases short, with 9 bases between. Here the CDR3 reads CASSQGGNGYTF. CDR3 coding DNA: TGTGCCAGCTCACAAGGGGGTAATGGCTACACCTTC.

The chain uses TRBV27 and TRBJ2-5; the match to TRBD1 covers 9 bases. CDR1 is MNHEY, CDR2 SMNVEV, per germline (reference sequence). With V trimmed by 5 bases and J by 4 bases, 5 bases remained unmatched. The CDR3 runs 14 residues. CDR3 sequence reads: CASSHTGGRETQYF. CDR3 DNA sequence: TGTGCCAGCAGTCACACAGGGGGCCGAGAGACCCAGTACTTC.

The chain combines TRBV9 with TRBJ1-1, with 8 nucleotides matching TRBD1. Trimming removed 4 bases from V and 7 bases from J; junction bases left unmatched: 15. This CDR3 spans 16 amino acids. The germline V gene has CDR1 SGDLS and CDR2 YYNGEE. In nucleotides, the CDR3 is TGTGCCAGCAGCCCTATTCTCGGACAGGGTGGGGGTGAAGCTTTCTTT. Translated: CASSPILGQGGGEAFF.

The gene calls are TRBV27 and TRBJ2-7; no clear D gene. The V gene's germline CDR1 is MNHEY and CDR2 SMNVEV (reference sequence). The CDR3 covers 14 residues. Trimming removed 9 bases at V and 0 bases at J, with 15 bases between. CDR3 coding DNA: TGTGCCAGTCGACCGGCGGTTAACTCCTACGAGCAGTACTTC. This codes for CASRPAVNSYEQYF.

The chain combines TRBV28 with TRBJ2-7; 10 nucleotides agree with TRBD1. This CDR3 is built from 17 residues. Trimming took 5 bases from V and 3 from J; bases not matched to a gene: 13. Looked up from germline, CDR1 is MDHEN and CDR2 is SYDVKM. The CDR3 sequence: CASSTRRQGAYLYEQYF. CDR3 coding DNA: TGTGCCAGCAGTACCCGACGACAGGGGGCCTACCTCTACGAGCAGTACTTC.

CDR3 sequence reads: CASSHSGVAGVLEQFF. CDR3 nucleotides: TGTGCCAGCAGCCATTCCGGAGTAGCGGGAGTTCTTGAGCAGTTCTTC. This sequence joins TRBV4-2 and TRBJ2-1, with 9 bases aligning to TRBD2. The trim removed 3 bases at V and 9 bases at J, leaving 12 bases unmatched. The CDR3 contains 16 residues. CDR1 is LGHNA, CDR2 YNFKEQ, per germline.

CDR3 residues: CASRYTSGEKLFF. The DNA of the CDR3 is TGTGCCAGCAGGTACACATCGGGGGAAAAACTGTTTTTT. The chain carries TRBV6-6 and TRBJ1-4; D unresolved. The V gene's germline CDR1 is MNHNY and CDR2 SVGAGI (reference sequence). V was clipped by 6 bases and J by 8 bases, with 13 bases between them. The CDR3 contains 13 residues.

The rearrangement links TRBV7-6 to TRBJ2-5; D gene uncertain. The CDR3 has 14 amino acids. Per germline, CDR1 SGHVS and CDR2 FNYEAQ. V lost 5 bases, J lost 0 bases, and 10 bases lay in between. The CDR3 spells CASSPSGNQETQYF. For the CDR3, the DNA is TGTGCCAGCAGCCCATCAGGCAACCAAGAGACCCAGTACTTC.

In nucleotides, the CDR3 is TGTGCCAGCAGCCCCGGGACAGGGACCCAAGAGACCCAGTACTTC. This encodes CASSPGTGTQETQYF. The rearrangement joins TRBV21-1 to TRBJ2-5; no check of the table's D call, TRBD1, against the DNA was made. TRBV21-1 is classified as a pseudogene. The CDR3 loop spans 15 amino acids.

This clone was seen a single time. The DNA for the CDR3 is TGTGCCAGCAGTTTATTGGGCGGGAGGGGATACAATGAGCAGTTCTTC. Translating it yields CASSLLGGRGYNEQFF. This chain joins TRBV28 and TRBJ2-1, with 9 nucleotides matching TRBD2. Germline V gives CDR1 MDHEN, CDR2 SYDVKM. This CDR3 is 16 amino acids long. The V segment lost 1 base and the J segment 4 bases; nucleotides outside the gene matches: 5. Using reference TRBV28 and TRBJ2-1 for the parts outside the CDR3, the full variable domain is DVKVTQSSRYLVKRTGEKVFLECVQDMDHENMFWYRQDPGLGLRLIYFSYDVKMKEKGDIPEGYSVSREKKERFSLILESASTNQTSMYLCASSLLGGRGYNEQFFGPGTRLTVL.

The CDR3 protein is CASSSGQKNTEAFF. Here the CDR3 DNA reads TGTGCCAGCAGCTCGGGACAGAAGAACACTGAAGCTTTCTTT. The gene calls are TRBV9 and TRBJ1-1, with 7 positions matching TRBD1. V shed 4 bases, J shed 1 base, and the junction held 4 bases outside the gene matches. The CDR3 length is 14 residues. Germline V lookup: CDR1 SGDLS, CDR2 YYNGEE.

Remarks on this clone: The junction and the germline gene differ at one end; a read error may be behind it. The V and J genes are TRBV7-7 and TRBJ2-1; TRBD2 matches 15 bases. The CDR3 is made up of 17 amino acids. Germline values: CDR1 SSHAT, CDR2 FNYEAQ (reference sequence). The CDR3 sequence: CASSLVPGLAGGNEQFF. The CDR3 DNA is TGTGCTAGCAGCTTAGTTCCGGGACTAGCGGGAGGAAATGAGCAGTTCTTC.

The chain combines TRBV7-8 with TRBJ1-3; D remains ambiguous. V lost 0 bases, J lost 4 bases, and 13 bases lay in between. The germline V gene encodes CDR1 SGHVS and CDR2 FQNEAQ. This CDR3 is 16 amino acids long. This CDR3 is CASSLATGVVGNTIYF. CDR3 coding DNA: TGTGCCAGCAGCTTAGCGACCGGAGTTGTAGGAAACACCATATATTTT.

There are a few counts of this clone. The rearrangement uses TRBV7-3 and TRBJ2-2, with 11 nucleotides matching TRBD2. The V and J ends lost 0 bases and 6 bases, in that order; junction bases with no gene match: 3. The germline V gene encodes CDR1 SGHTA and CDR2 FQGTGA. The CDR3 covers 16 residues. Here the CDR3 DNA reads TGTGCCAGCAGCTTAACTAGCGGGGGGGGATCCGGGGAGCTGTTTTTT. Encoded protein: CASSLTSGGGSGELFF.

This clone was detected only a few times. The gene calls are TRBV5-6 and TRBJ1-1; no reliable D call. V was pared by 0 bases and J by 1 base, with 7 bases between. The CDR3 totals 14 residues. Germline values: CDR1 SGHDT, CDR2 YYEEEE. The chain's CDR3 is CASSLGLKNTEAFF. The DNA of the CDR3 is TGTGCCAGCAGCTTGGGGCTCAAGAACACTGAAGCTTTCTTT.

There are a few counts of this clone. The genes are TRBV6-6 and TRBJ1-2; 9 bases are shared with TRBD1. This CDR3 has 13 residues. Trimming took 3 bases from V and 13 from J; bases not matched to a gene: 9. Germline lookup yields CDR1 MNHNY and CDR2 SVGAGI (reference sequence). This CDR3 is CASSYLLGQGPTF. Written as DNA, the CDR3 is TGTGCCAGCAGTTATCTCCTGGGACAGGGTCCCACCTTC.

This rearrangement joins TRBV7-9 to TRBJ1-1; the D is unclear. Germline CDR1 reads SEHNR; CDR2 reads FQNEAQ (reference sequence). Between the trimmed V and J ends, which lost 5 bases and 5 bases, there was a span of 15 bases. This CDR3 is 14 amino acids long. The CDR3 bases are TGTGCCAGCAGCGCTTCGGGCCCGGGGACTGAAGCTTTCTTT. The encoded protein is CASSASGPGTEAFF.

CDR3 DNA: TGTGCCAGCAGCCTAAGACCGGGACAGATCAATCAGCCCCAGCATTTT. Translation: CASSLRPGQINQPQHF. The J gene is TRBJ1-5, the V gene TRBV28; TRBD1 aligns across 7 bases. This CDR3 spans 16 amino acids. From germline, CDR1 is MDHEN and CDR2 SYDVKM. J lost 3 bases, V lost 6 bases, and 11 bases had no gene match.

CDR3 in DNA: TGTGCCAGCAGCTTTTCAGTGAACACTGAAGCTTTCTTT. Its protein product is CASSFSVNTEAFF. The chain couples TRBV7-9 to TRBJ1-1; D unclear. In germline, CDR1 is SEHNR, CDR2 FQNEAQ (reference sequence). Trimming took off 3 bases at V and 0 bases at J, with 5 bases between the two ends. This CDR3 spans 13 amino acids.

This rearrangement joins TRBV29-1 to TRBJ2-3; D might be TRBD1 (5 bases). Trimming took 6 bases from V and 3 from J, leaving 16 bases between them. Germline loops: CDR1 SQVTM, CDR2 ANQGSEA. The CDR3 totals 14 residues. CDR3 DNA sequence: TGCAGCGTCATATGGGGCCGGGCAACAGATACGCAGTATTTT. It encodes CSVIWGRATDTQYF.

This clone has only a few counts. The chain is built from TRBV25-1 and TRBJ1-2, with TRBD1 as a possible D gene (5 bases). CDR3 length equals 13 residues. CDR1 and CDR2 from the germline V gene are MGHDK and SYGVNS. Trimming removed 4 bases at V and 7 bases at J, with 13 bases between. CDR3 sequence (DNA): TGTGCCAGCAGTGGCAGTCGGGGGGGTGGCTACACCTTC. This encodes CASSGSRGGGYTF.

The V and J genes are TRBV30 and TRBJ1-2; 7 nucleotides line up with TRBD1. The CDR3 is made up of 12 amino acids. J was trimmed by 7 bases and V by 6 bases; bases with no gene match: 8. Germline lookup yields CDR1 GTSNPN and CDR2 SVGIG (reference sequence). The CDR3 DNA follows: TGTGCCTGCCGCGACAGGGACCGTGGCTACACCTTC. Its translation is CACRDRDRGYTF.

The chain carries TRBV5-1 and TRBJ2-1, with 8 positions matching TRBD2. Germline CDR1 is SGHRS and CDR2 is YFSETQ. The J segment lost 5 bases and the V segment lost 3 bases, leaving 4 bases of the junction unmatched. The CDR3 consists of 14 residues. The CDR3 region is CASSSGGPDNEQFF. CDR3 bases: TGCGCCAGCAGCTCGGGGGGGCCAGACAATGAGCAGTTCTTC.

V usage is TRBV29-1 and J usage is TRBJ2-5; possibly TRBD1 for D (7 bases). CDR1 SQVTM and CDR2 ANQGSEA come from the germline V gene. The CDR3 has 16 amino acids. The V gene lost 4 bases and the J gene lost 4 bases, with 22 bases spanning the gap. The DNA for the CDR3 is TGCAGCGTTGGGTTCGGGAGCGGCCAGGGGGGAGAGACCCAGTACTTC. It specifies CSVGFGSGQGGETQYF.

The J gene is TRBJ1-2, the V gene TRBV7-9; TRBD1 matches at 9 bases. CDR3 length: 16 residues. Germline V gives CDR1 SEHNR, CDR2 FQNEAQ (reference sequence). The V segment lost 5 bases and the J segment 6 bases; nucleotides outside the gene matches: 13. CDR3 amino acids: CASSEGTGSFGDGYTF. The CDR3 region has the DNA TGTGCCAGCAGCGAAGGGACAGGGAGTTTCGGGGATGGCTACACCTTC.

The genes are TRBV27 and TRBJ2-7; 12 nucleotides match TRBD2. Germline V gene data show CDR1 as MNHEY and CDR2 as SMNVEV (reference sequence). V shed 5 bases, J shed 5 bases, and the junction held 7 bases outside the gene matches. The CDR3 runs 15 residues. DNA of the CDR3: TGTGCCAGCAGTCCGCTAGCGGGAGGGAATGACGAGCAGTACTTC. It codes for CASSPLAGGNDEQYF.